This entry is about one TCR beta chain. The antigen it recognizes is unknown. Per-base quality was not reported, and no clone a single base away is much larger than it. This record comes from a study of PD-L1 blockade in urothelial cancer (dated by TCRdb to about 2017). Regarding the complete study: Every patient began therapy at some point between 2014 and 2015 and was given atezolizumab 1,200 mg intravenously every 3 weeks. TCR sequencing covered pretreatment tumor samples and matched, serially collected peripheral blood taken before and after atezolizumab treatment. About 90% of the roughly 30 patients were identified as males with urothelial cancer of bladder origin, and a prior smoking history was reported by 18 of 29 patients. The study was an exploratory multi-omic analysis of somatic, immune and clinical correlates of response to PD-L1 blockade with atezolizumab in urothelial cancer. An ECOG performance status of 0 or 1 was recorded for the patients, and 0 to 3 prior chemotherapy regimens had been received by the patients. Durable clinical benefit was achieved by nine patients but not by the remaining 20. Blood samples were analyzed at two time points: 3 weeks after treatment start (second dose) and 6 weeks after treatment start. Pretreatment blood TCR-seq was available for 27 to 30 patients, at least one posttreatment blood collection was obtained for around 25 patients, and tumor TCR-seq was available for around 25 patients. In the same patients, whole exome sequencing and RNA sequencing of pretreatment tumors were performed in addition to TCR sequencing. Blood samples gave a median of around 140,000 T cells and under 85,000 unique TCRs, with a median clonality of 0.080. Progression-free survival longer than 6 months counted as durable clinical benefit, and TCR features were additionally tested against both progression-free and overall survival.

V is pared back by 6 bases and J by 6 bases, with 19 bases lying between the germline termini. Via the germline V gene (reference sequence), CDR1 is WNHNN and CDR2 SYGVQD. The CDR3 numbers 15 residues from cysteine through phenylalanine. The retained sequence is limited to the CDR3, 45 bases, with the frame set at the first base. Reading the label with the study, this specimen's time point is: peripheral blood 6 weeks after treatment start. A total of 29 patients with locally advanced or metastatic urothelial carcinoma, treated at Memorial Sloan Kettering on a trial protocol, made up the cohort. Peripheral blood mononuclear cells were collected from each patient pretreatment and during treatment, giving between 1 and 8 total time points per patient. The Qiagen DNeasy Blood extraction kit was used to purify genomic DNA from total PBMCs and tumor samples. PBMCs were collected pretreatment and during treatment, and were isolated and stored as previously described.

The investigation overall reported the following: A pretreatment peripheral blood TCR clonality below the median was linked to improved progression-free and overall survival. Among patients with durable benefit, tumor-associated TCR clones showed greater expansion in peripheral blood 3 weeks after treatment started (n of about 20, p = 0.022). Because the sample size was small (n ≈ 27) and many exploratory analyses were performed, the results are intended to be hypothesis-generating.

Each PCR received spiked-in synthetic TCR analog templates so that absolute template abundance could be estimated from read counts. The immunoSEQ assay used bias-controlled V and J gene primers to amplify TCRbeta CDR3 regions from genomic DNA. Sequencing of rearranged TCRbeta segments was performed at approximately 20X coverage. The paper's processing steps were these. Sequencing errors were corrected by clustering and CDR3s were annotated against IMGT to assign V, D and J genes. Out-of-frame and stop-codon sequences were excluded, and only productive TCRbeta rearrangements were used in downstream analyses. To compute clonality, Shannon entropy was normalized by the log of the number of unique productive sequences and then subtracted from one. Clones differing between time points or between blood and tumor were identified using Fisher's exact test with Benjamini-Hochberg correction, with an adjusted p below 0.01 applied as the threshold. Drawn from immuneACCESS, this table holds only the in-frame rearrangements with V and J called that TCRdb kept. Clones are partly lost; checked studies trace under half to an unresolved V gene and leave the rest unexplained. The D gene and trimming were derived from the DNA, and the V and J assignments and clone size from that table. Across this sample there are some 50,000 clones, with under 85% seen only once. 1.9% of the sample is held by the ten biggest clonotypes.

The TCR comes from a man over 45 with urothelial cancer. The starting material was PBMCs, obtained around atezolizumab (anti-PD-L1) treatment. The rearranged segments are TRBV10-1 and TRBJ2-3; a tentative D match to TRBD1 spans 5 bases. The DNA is TGCGCCAGCAGCGATCGACCTCAGGGTTGGGATACGCAGTATTTT. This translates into CASSDRPQGWDTQYF.